Given below is one T cell receptor beta chain in context. Its antigen is not identified. This sample was included in a study of T cells after yellow fever vaccination. V lost 6 bases, J lost 5 bases, and 7 bases stayed unmatched. The CDR3 is made up of 15 amino acids. The study, taken as a whole, reports: Highly abundant clonotypes carried over from the bulk population could end up in FACS-sorted repertoires as contaminants. The CD4 compartment and the CD8 compartment contained a small share of clonotypes in common. A large majority of primary-vaccination clones showed up again after the booster (approximately 96% CD4, 88% CD8).

UMIs were added to TCR cDNA along with a universal primer site when it was made by 5'RACE template switching. TCRdb reprocessed the 5' RACE reads with MiXCR, giving one entry per CDR3 protein. The sample lists fewer than 450,000 distinct CDR3 sequences, roughly 12% occurring once. The sample in question was PBMCs, obtained on the day of the first yellow fever vaccination. The chain carries TRBV12-3 or TRBV12-4 and TRBJ2-2; 9 bases agree with TRBD1. This sequence originates from a man younger than 30 who received the YFV17D yellow fever vaccine. This CDR3 is CASSQRQGGTGELFF. DNA for the CDR3: TGTGCCAGCAGCCAACGACAGGGGGGAACCGGGGAGCTGTTTTTT.